The TCR beta chain under discussion was sequenced for a study of CD8 T cells in ankylosing spondylitis. TCRdb reanalysed the 5' RACE reads using MiXCR and keeps one entry per CDR3 protein. Among around 230,000 distinct CDR3 sequences listed, roughly 8% were seen once. The J segment lost 0 bases and the V segment lost 2 bases, leaving 2 bases of the junction unmatched. The CDR3 contains 15 residues. Germline CDR1 and CDR2: SGHDT and YYEEEE. This clonotype was counted at least ten times. The receptor's source is a female donor with ankylosing spondylitis or in good health (not recorded which). The sequenced sample consisted of blood, either unsorted or a sorted T cell fraction (not recorded which). This rearrangement joins TRBV5-6 to TRBJ2-3; 8 bases agree with TRBD2. The CDR3 loop is CASSFPSGSTDTQYF. CDR3 in DNA: TGTGCCAGCAGCTTCCCTAGCGGGAGCACAGATACGCAGTATTTT.